This T cell receptor beta chain was found in a study of cytomegalovirus exposure and HLA in healthy donors. Trimming pared 5 bases from V and 3 bases from J, leaving 10 bases between. The CDR3 is 13 residues long. From germline, CDR1 is ENHRY and CDR2 SYGVKD. Study-wide results and limits: Per published reports, the classifier diagnosed cytomegalovirus status with high specificity and sensitivity.

The primer mix had 60 Vbeta and 13 Jbeta primers. The method was immunoSEQ multiplex PCR; TCRdb's version includes in-frame clones alone and lacks a portion of them. The sample records 75,000 to 95,000 clones, 63% being singletons. Each donor was nominally healthy when sampled (though unrecorded immune exposures were likely). This clone was detected only a few times. What it binds is not known. The chain links TRBV10-3 to TRBJ2-5; tentatively, D is TRBD1 (5 bases). Sequenced: PBMCs. The sequence was obtained from a woman between 25 and 40 years old in good health and CMV-seronegative. The CDR3 spells CAISNQQEETQYF. The CDR3 DNA reads as TGTGCCATCAGTAACCAACAGGAAGAGACCCAGTACTTC.